Following are 16 T cell receptor beta chains from one sample sequenced in a study of shared clonotypes between healthy human individuals. TCRdb keeps only in-frame clones here, not all; method: immunoSEQ multiplex PCR. The repertoire holds around 1.1 million clones, with about 80% as singletons. Material for sequencing was memory CD4+ T cells from PBMCs. Subset reported: CD45RA-negative fraction. Receptor source: a man aged 18 to 35 in good health. Some clones in this sample may be carry-over from other donors' samples.

J is TRBJ2-5 and V is TRBV7-2; 13 bases agree with TRBD2. V trimming: 3 bases; J trimming: 4 bases; junction bases outside the gene matches: 5. Germline assignment: CDR1 SGHTA and CDR2 FQGNSA. The CDR3 is 16 amino acids. CDR3 DNA sequence: TGTGCCAGCAGCTTGGGGACTAGCGGGATGTCAGAGACCCAGTACTTC. Translated, it gives CASSLGTSGMSETQYF.

The rearrangement links TRBV5-1 to TRBJ2-1, with TRBD2 identical over 8 bases. Germline CDR1 and CDR2: SGHRS and YFSETQ. With V trimmed by 6 bases and J by 5 bases, 13 bases remained unmatched. This CDR3 contains 16 residues. The CDR3 bases are TGCGCCAGCACCTTCTTCGGGACTAGGGGCAACAATGAGCAGTTCTTC. It is translated as CASTFFGTRGNNEQFF.

The chain joins TRBV5-4 to TRBJ2-5; a weak D match, TRBD2 (6 bases). V lost 3 bases and J 5 bases, leaving 11 bases between the germline ends. The CDR3 sequence is 13 residues long. Germline V lookup: CDR1 SGHNT, CDR2 YYREEE (reference sequence). As DNA, the CDR3 is TGTGCCAGCAGCTCCGGGAGAGGGGAGACCCAGTACTTC. Translated: CASSSGRGETQYF.

The CDR3 region has the DNA TGCGCCAGCAGCCAAGAACGAAATGAAAAACTGTTTTTT. Translating it yields CASSQERNEKLFF. The V and J genes are TRBV4-1 and TRBJ1-4; D unclear. V lost 0 bases to trimming and J lost 5 bases, with 4 bases between them. CDR1 MGHRA and CDR2 YSYEKL come from the germline V gene. The CDR3 runs 13 residues.

The chain links TRBV9 to TRBJ2-3, with D unclear. The CDR3 contains 15 residues. Trimming stripped 2 bases from V and 0 bases from J, with 10 bases between. CDR1 and CDR2 from the germline V gene are SGDLS and YYNGEE. This CDR3 is CASSVDLISTDTQYF. The CDR3 bases are TGTGCCAGCAGCGTTGACCTTATTAGCACAGATACGCAGTATTTT.

The chain joins TRBV7-8 to TRBJ2-3; TRBD2 might be the D (5 bases). The germline V gene encodes CDR1 SGHVS and CDR2 FQNEAQ. This CDR3 has 15 amino acids. The V and J ends lost 7 bases and 7 bases respectively, with 21 bases between them. The CDR3 DNA reads as TGTGCCAGCACCACGCGTGGGATAGCGATAAATACGCAGTATTTT. Protein sequence: CASTTRGIAINTQYF. Using reference TRBV7-8 and TRBJ2-3 for the parts outside the CDR3, the full variable domain is GAGVSQSPRYKVAKRGQDVALRCDPISGHVSLFWYQQALGQGPEFLTYFQNEAQLDKSGLPSDRFFAERPEGSVSTLKIQRTQQEDSAVYLCASTTRGIAINTQYFGPGTRLTVL.

This rearrangement joins TRBV5-1 to TRBJ2-1; the match to TRBD2 covers 7 bases. There are 16 residues in the CDR3. Germline V CDR1 and CDR2: SGHRS, YFSETQ. V gave up 3 bases and J gave up 0 bases; unmatched junction bases: 6. CDR3 nucleotide sequence: TGCGCCAGCAGCTCGATCGCGGGAGCCTCCTACAATGAGCAGTTCTTC. This sequence encodes CASSSIAGASYNEQFF.

This chain uses TRBV6-4 with TRBJ2-1, with TRBD2 matching 7 bases. From germline, CDR1 is MRHNA and CDR2 SNTAGT. Losses at the gene ends were 0 bases for V and 6 bases for J; bases not matched to a gene: 2. CDR3 length: 14 amino acids. The CDR3: CASSDSGGFNEQFF. For the CDR3, the DNA is TGTGCCAGCAGTGACTCGGGAGGGTTCAATGAGCAGTTCTTC.

The chain recombines TRBV7-9 with TRBJ2-1; 8 nucleotides agree with TRBD2. V dropped 5 bases and J dropped 8; count of bases not matched to a gene: 8. CDR1 is SEHNR, CDR2 FQNEAQ, per germline (reference sequence). The CDR3 is 14 residues long. The CDR3 bases are TGTGCCAGCAGCCCCGGGACTAGAGCCTATGAGCAGTTCTTC. Amino acid sequence: CASSPGTRAYEQFF.

The V gene is TRBV9, the J gene TRBJ2-7; D gene unclear. Germline loops: CDR1 SGDLS, CDR2 YYNGEE. This CDR3 contains 15 residues. Trimming removed 4 bases from V and 0 bases from J, with 14 bases in between. The chain's CDR3 is CASSPNIVASYEQYF. DNA of the CDR3: TGTGCCAGCAGCCCTAATATAGTCGCCTCCTACGAGCAGTACTTC.

The chain is built from TRBV6-1 and TRBJ1-3; D not resolved. The CDR3 totals 12 residues. V lost 7 bases and J lost 2, with 6 bases in between. Germline values: CDR1 MNHNS, CDR2 SASEGT. The CDR3 DNA follows: TGTGCCAGCACATTGGCTGGAAACACCATATATTTT. Protein sequence: CASTLAGNTIYF.

The rearrangement uses TRBV19 and TRBJ1-2; D might be TRBD1 (6 bases). CDR1 and CDR2 (germline): LNHDA, SQIVND (reference sequence). The CDR3 is made up of 13 amino acids. V dropped 5 bases and J dropped 7 bases, with 14 bases sitting between them. The CDR3 DNA follows: TGTGCCAGTAGTTACAGGGAGACACTTGGCTACACCTTC. Amino acids: CASSYRETLGYTF. The variable domain in full, with the rest retrieved from reference TRBV19 and TRBJ1-2, is DGGITQSPKYLFRKEGQNVTLSCEQNLNHDAMYWYRQDPGQGLRLIYYSQIVNDFQKGDIAEGYSVSREKKESFPLTVTSAQKNPTAFYLCASSYRETLGYTFGSGTRLTVV.

The CDR3 sequence is CASSFNYEQYF. The DNA for the CDR3 is TGTGCCAGCAGCTTCAACTACGAGCAGTACTTC. V gene TRBV5-4 combines with J gene TRBJ2-7, with unresolved D. Germline CDR1 and CDR2: SGHNT and YYREEE (reference sequence). This CDR3 comprises 11 residues. Trimming removed 2 bases from V and 3 bases from J, with 3 bases in between.

This clone was found a few times. The chain is built from TRBV5-4 and TRBJ1-1, with 9 bases that match TRBD1. The junction had 6 bases not matched to a gene; V was cut back by 2 bases and J by 4 bases. CDR1 and CDR2 (germline): SGHNT, YYREEE (reference sequence). The CDR3 is 15 amino acids. The CDR3, as DNA: TGTGCCAGCAGCTTTACGGACAGGGGACTCACTGAAGCTTTCTTT. Residues: CASSFTDRGLTEAFF.

V and J are TRBV28 and TRBJ1-4; TRBD1 might be the D (5 bases). V was pared by 2 bases and J by 4 bases, with 8 bases between. This CDR3 is 14 amino acids long. Germline V CDR1 and CDR2: MDHEN, SYDVKM. The CDR3 DNA sequence: TGTGCCAGCAGTTTAAGGACACTTAATGAAAAACTGTTTTTT. Translating gives CASSLRTLNEKLFF.

DNA of the CDR3: TGTGCCAGCAGTTACACAGGGCCCTACGAGCAGTACTTC. Residues: CASSYTGPYEQYF. The chain joins TRBV28 to TRBJ2-7; TRBD1 is a possible D gene (6 bases). V lost 4 bases, J lost 2 bases, and 9 bases lay in between. Germline assignment: CDR1 MDHEN and CDR2 SYDVKM. The CDR3 loop spans 13 amino acids. The full variable domain, its missing parts supplied by reference TRBV28 and TRBJ2-7, is DVKVTQSSRYLVKRTGEKVFLECVQDMDHENMFWYRQDPGLGLRLIYFSYDVKMKEKGDIPEGYSVSREKKERFSLILESASTNQTSMYLCASSYTGPYEQYFGPGTRLTVT.